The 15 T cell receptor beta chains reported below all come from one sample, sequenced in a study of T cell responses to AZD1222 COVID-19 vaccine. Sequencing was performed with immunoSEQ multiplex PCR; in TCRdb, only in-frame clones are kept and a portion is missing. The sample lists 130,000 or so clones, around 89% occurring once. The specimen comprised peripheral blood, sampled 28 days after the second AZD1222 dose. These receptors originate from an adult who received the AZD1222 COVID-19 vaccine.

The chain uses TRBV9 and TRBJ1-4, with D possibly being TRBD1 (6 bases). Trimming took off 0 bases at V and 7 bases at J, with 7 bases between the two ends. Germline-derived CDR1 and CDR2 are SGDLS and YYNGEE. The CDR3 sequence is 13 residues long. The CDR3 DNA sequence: TGTGCCAGCAGCGTAGTAGGGGGTGAAAAACTGTTTTTT. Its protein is CASSVVGGEKLFF.

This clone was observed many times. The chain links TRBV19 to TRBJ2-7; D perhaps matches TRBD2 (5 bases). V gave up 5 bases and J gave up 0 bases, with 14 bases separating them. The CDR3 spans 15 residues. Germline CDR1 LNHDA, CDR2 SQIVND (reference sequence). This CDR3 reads CASSPSGLSSYEQYF. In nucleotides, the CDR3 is TGTGCCAGTAGTCCGAGCGGTCTAAGCTCCTACGAGCAGTACTTC.

The CDR3 region is CASSFRGVNTEAFF. The CDR3 DNA is TGTGCCAGCTCCTTCCGGGGGGTGAACACTGAAGCTTTCTTT. This chain uses TRBV5-3 with TRBJ1-1; TRBD1 might be the D (5 bases). TRBV5-3 counts as an open reading frame of uncertain function. The CDR3 length is 14 residues. V was shortened by 8 bases and J by 0 bases, with 14 bases between the two germline ends.

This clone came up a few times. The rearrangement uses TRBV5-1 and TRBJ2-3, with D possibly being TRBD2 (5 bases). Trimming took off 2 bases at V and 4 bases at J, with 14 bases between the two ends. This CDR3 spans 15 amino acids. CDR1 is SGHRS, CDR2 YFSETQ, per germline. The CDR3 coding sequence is TGCGCCAGCAGCTTTCCTAGAGGGCTTCCAGATACGCAGTATTTT. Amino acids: CASSFPRGLPDTQYF.

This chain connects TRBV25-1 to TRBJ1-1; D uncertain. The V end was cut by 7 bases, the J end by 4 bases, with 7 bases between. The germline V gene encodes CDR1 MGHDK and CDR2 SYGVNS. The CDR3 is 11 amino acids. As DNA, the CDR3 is TGTGCCAGCATGTGGGGCACTGAAGCTTTCTTT. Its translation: CASMWGTEAFF.

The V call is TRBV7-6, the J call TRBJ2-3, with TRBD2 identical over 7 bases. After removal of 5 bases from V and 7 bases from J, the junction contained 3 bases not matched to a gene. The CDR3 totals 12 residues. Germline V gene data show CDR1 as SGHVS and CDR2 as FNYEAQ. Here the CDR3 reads CASSPGGNTQYF. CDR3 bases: TGTGCCAGCAGCCCCGGGGGGAATACGCAGTATTTT.

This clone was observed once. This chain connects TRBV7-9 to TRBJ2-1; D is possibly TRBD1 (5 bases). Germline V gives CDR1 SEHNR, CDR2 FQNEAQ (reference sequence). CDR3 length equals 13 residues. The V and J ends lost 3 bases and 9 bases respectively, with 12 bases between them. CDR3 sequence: CASSFLGAAEQFF. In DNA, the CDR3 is TGTGCCAGCAGCTTCCTAGGGGCCGCTGAGCAGTTCTTC.

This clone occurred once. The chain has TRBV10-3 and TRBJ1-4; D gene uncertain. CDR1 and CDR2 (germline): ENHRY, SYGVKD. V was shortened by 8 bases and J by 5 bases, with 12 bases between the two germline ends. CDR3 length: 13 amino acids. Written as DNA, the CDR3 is TGTGCCATCCGGGGAGGAGCGAATGAAAAACTGTTTTTT. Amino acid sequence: CAIRGGANEKLFF.

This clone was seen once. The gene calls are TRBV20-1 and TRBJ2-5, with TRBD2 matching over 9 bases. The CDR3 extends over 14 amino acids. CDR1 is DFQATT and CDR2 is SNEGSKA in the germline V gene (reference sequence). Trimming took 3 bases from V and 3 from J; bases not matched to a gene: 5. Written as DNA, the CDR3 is TGCAGTGCTAGTGATAGCGGGAGCAAAGAGACCCAGTACTTC. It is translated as CSASDSGSKETQYF.

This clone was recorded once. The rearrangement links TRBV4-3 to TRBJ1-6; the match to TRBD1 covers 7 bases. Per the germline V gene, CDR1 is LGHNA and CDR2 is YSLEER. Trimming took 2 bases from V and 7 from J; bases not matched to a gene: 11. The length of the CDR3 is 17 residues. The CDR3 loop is CASSQITGERANSPLHF. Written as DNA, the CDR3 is TGCGCCAGCAGCCAAATAACAGGGGAGCGAGCCAATTCACCCCTCCACTTT.

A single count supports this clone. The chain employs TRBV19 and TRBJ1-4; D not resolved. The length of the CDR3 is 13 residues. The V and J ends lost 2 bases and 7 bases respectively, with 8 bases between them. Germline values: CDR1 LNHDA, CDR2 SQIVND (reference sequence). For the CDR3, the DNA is TGTGCCAGTAGTATATTACCCGGTGAAAAACTGTTTTTT. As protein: CASSILPGEKLFF. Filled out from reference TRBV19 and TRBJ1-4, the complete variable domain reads DGGITQSPKYLFRKEGQNVTLSCEQNLNHDAMYWYRQDPGQGLRLIYYSQIVNDFQKGDIAEGYSVSREKKESFPLTVTSAQKNPTAFYLCASSILPGEKLFFGSGTQLSVL.

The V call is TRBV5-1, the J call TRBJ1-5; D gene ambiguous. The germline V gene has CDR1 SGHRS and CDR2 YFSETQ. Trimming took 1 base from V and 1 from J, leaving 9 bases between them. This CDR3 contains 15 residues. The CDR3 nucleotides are TGCGCCAGCAGCTTGTGGCCCGACAGCAATCAGCCCCAGCATTTT. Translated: CASSLWPDSNQPQHF.

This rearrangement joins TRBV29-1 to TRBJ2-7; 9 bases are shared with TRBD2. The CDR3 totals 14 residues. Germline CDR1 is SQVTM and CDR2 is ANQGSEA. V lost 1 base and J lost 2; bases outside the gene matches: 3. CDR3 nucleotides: TGCAGCGTTGAAGGGTCTAGCGGGACCTACGAGCAGTACTTC. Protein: CSVEGSSGTYEQYF.

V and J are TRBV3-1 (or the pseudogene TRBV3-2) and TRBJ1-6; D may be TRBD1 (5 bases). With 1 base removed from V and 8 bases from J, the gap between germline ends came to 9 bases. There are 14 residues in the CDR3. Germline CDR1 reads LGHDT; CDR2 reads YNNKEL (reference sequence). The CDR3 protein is CASSQAGVHSPLHF. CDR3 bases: TGTGCCAGCAGCCAAGCGGGGGTTCATTCACCCCTCCACTTT.

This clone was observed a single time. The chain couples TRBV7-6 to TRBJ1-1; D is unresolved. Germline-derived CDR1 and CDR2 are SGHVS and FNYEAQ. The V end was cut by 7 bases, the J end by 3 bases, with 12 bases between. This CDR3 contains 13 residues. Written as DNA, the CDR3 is TGTGCCAGCAACGCCTATGGAGACACTGAAGCTTTCTTT. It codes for CASNAYGDTEAFF.